These T cell receptor beta chains were read from a single sample in a study of Graves' ophthalmopathy and Graves' hyperthyroidism. Each CDR3 protein gets one entry after TCRdb re-called the multiplex PCR reads with MiXCR. Counted here are approximately 160,000 distinct CDR3 sequences, approximately 40% occurring once; the ten biggest clones make up under 7%. The sequenced sample consisted of peripheral blood. Receptors originate from a woman aged 40 to 55 with Graves' ophthalmopathy. CDR3s include the opening cysteine and the closing phenylalanine or tryptophan. The D gene is left open where the match is weak. Some rows mark clone size as missing; the rest say once, few, many or name a class of expanded clone.

TRBJ2-7,.,TRBV12-3/TRBV12-4,few,TGTGCCAGCAGGCGGACGGGTGGGGACGAGCAGTACTTC,CASRRTGGDEQYF
TRBJ2-2,TRBD2,TRBV7-3,.,TGTGCCAGCAGCGTCACTAGCGGGTCGTCCGGGGAGCTGTTTTTT,CASSVTSGSSGELFF
TRBJ1-2,.,TRBV6-1,many,TGTGCCAGCAGTGAGGTCCACAGATACTATGGCTACACCTTC,CASSEVHRYYGYTF
TRBJ1-6,TRBD1,TRBV20-1,once,TGCAGTGCTATGGAGGGGGCTTTGTCACCCCTCCACTTT,CSAMEGALSPLHF
TRBJ2-4,.,TRBV6-2/TRBV6-3,.,TGTGCCAGCAGTCCCTCGAGTTGGCCAAACATTCAGTACTTC,CASSPSSWPNIQYF
TRBJ1-2,TRBD1,TRBV20-1,many,TGCAGTGCTAGGGACAGGGGGGGCTACACCTTC,CSARDRGGYTF
TRBJ1-5,.,TRBV2,many,TGTGCCAGCAGGGACCCCGTGGGGAGCAATCAGCCCCAGCATTTT,CASRDPVGSNQPQHF
TRBJ2-3,TRBD2,TRBV6-2/TRBV6-3,many,TGTGCCAGCAGTCCTGAATCGACTAGCGGGAGATATACGCAGTATTTT,CASSPESTSGRYTQYF
TRBJ1-5,.,TRBV25-1,many,TGTGCCAGCAGTCTAAGCGGACAGCCCCAGCATTTT,CASSLSGQPQHF
TRBJ1-5,TRBD1,TRBV6-2/TRBV6-3,many,TGTGCCAGCAGCCAAGTAGGGACAGGGCCCCAGCATTTT,CASSQVGTGPQHF
TRBJ1-5,.,TRBV7-2,.,TGTGCCAGCAGCTTAGACAGCATTGAGCCCCAGCATTTT,CASSLDSIEPQHF
TRBJ2-7,TRBD2,TRBV4-1,many,TGCGCCAGCAGCCAAGCTCCGGGGGGAGGCTACGAGCAGTACTTC,CASSQAPGGGYEQYF
TRBJ1-5,.,TRBV2,many,TGTGCCAGCAGTGAGGATCACGGTCAGCCCCAGCATTTT,CASSEDHGQPQHF
TRBJ2-7,TRBD1,TRBV28,many,TGTGCCAGCAGTTTGTGGGACAGTGCCTACGAGCAGTACTTC,CASSLWDSAYEQYF
TRBJ2-4,TRBD2,TRBV7-2,many,TGTGCCAGCTCCCCCATGGGGCCTAGCGGGTGGGACATTCAGTACTTC,CASSPMGPSGWDIQYF
TRBJ1-5,TRBD1,TRBV28,.,TGTGCCAGCAGTTACAAGAAACGGACAGGGAGCAATCAGCCCCAGCATTTT,CASSYKKRTGSNQPQHF
TRBJ1-1,.,TRBV28,many,TGTGCCAGCAGCCGGGGGCTAGGTGAAGCTTTCTTT,CASSRGLGEAFF
TRBJ1-1,.,TRBV11-3,many,TGTGCCAGCAGCCAGTGGGGGGGCGTCCGAGACACTGAAGCTTTCTTT,CASSQWGGVRDTEAFF
TRBJ1-2,.,TRBV28,many,TGTGCCAGCAGCCCCTCCCTGACAGTTTACTATGGCTACACCTTC,CASSPSLTVYYGYTF
TRBJ1-1,TRBD1,TRBV6-1,.,TGTGCCACCCTCCGGGACAGGGTGGTTAACACTGAAGCTTTCTTT,CATLRDRVVNTEAFF
TRBJ1-1,.,TRBV5-8,.,TGTGCTGCTGGGAGAGGAGCTTTAGCTTTCTTT,CAAGRGALAFF
TRBJ1-1,.,TRBV6-1,.,TGTGCCAGCACCCAAGTGAGTCTTGGTCGTACTGAAGCTTTCTTT,CASTQVSLGRTEAFF
TRBJ1-5,.,TRBV7-2,many,TGTGCCAGCAGCTTAGCGGGCGGGGGTGGGGATCAGCCCCAGCATTTT,CASSLAGGGGDQPQHF
TRBJ1-1,.,TRBV5-8,many,TGTGCCAGCAGCGTTGAGGTGGGGGTGAACACTGAAGCTTTCTTT,CASSVEVGVNTEAFF
TRBJ2-5,.,TRBV6-1,few,TGTGCCAGCAGTGAAGTGGGAGAGGAGACCCAGTACTTC,CASSEVGEETQYF
TRBJ1-1,TRBD1,TRBV28,many,TGTGCCAGCAGCCCACTCCCAGGGGGCCGGACTGAAGCTTTCTTT,CASSPLPGGRTEAFF
TRBJ1-2,TRBD1,TRBV12-3/TRBV12-4,.,TGTGCCAGCAGTGTCGGGACAGGGGGCGGCTACACCTTC,CASSVGTGGGYTF
TRBJ1-1,TRBD1,TRBV5-5,few,TGTGCCAGCAACCCAACAGGGGTTCCCTTCACTGAAGCTTTCTTT,CASNPTGVPFTEAFF
TRBJ1-2,TRBD1,TRBV5-1,many,TGCGCCACTAGACAGGGGAACTATGGCTACACCTTC,CATRQGNYGYTF
TRBJ1-1,.,TRBV12-3/TRBV12-4,many,TGTGCCAGCACACCAGACACAGGGATAACTGAAGCTTTCTTT,CASTPDTGITEAFF
TRBJ1-2,.,TRBV12-3/TRBV12-4,many,TGTGCCAGCAGACGAGGAGGCTATGGCTACACCTTC,CASRRGGYGYTF
TRBJ2-2,TRBD2,TRBV2,many,TGTGCCAGCAATCGCGGGGGGGCCAACACCGGGGAGCTGTTTTTT,CASNRGGANTGELFF
TRBJ1-2,.,TRBV11-1,many,TGTGCCAGCAGCGAAGAGGGTACTGGCTACACCTTC,CASSEEGTGYTF
TRBJ1-1,.,TRBV9,many,TGTGCCAGCAGCGCATACGGGGCGGGAGCTGAAGCTTTCTTT,CASSAYGAGAEAFF
TRBJ2-2,.,TRBV7-8,many,TGTGCCAGCAGCATAACCGATCAATCCGGGGAGCTGTTTTTT,CASSITDQSGELFF
TRBJ1-5,.,TRBV12-3/TRBV12-4,.,TGTGCCAGCAGACGGGCAAATCAGCCCCAGCATTTT,CASRRANQPQHF
TRBJ1-2,TRBD1,TRBV12-3/TRBV12-4,.,TGTGCCAGCAGCATCCGGGACAGGGGGGCGTCCTATGGCTACACCTTC,CASSIRDRGASYGYTF
TRBJ2-5,.,TRBV4-3,many,TGCGCCAGCAGCCAAGGGCTCCAAGAGACCCAGTACTTC,CASSQGLQETQYF
TRBJ2-5,TRBD1,TRBV12-3/TRBV12-4,many,TGTGCCAGCAGCCGGACAGGGCCTGGGTTAGAGACCCAGTACTTC,CASSRTGPGLETQYF
TRBJ2-5,.,TRBV4-2,many,TGTGCCAGCAGCCAACAGGGAGGAGAGACCCAGTACTTC,CASSQQGGETQYF
TRBJ1-2,.,TRBV20-1,many,TGCAGTGCCCTTTCCTGGCAGGCCGAGGGGGGCTACACCTTC,CSALSWQAEGGYTF
TRBJ2-7,.,TRBV28,.,TGTGCCAGCAGTATAACAGGTTATCTCTCCTACGAGCAGTACTTC,CASSITGYLSYEQYF
TRBJ1-5,.,TRBV6-1,many,TGTGCCAGCAGTGAAGCTGCAGGTACCGGGGCCCAGCATTTT,CASSEAAGTGAQHF
TRBJ2-7,TRBD2,TRBV27,.,TGTGCCAGCAGTCGCACGAGATGGACTAGCGGAATGTACGAGCAGTACTTC,CASSRTRWTSGMYEQYF
TRBJ2-2,.,TRBV12-3/TRBV12-4,many,TGTGCCAGCAGTTTGTCAGGGTCGAACACCGGGGAGCTGTTTTTT,CASSLSGSNTGELFF
TRBJ2-5,TRBD1,TRBV6-5,once,TGTGCCAGCAGTTACGTCACAGGGGTGGTAGGGGAGACCCAGTACTTC,CASSYVTGVVGETQYF
TRBJ2-2,TRBD1,TRBV6-2/TRBV6-3,.,TGTGCCAGCAGTTACTCGATTTGGGACAGGTCGAAGGGGGAGCTGTTTTTT,CASSYSIWDRSKGELFF
TRBJ2-5,.,TRBV20-1,few,TGCAGTGCTAGAGATGGGGGGGGCTATGGGGTAGAGACCCAGTACTTC,CSARDGGGYGVETQYF
TRBJ2-7,TRBD2,TRBV20-1,many,TGCAGTGCTAGCGGAACTAGCGGGGGATATTACGAGCAGTACTTC,CSASGTSGGYYEQYF
TRBJ1-2,.,TRBV6-5,many,TGTGCCAGCAAAAGCGCCTCTAACTATGGCTACACCTTC,CASKSASNYGYTF
TRBJ1-6,TRBD1,TRBV12-3/TRBV12-4,once,TGTGCCAGCAGTTTTGGACAGGGAAGGTCACCCCTCCACTTT,CASSFGQGRSPLHF
TRBJ1-1,.,TRBV7-2,.,TGTGCCAGCAGCTTGAGAGGGGACGACACTGAAGCTTTCTTT,CASSLRGDDTEAFF
TRBJ2-7,.,TRBV6-5,.,TGTGCCAGCAGTTACGGACCTAAGGGTGAGCAGTACTTC,CASSYGPKGEQYF
TRBJ1-6,.,TRBV6-2/TRBV6-3,many,TGTGCCAGCAGACCCAGCTCCTATAATTCACCCCTCCACTTT,CASRPSSYNSPLHF
TRBJ1-2,TRBD1,TRBV3-1,many,TGTGCCAGCAGCCAAGATCTTGTGAAGGGGGCGCGTGGCTACACCTTC,CASSQDLVKGARGYTF